The following is a T cell receptor (beta chain) sequence with its context. As handled by the study authors: Reference gene primer amplification gave estimated nucleated cell counts. Generated by immunoSEQ multiplex PCR, the TCRdb table keeps only in-frame clones and is missing some. D and trimming were read from the DNA, whereas the V and J calls and clone size are those reported in that table. The repertoire has roughly 87,000 clones, less than 85% of them found once; the top ten carry about 18%. The data are from a study of blood T cell repertoires in COVID-19. This CDR3 region has 18 residues. Germline CDR1 reads SGHVS; CDR2 reads FQNEAQ. V trimming: 5 bases; J trimming: 3 bases; junction bases outside the gene matches: 9.

The chain carries TRBV7-8 and TRBJ2-5, with 16 bases identical to TRBD2. The sample was peripheral blood. The receptor was derived from a woman between 55 and 75 years old with acute or convalescent COVID-19. The CDR3 protein is CASSGPGTSGGAKETQYF. The CDR3 coding sequence is TGTGCCAGCAGCGGTCCCGGGACTAGCGGGGGGGCCAAAGAGACCCAGTACTTC.